This T cell receptor beta chain is drawn from a study of blood T cell repertoires in COVID-19. The wider study: Donors in the United States, Italy and Spain gave samples during acute or convalescent COVID-19.

V lost 7 bases and J 1 base, leaving 13 bases between the germline ends. The CDR3 has 14 amino acids. The germline V gene encodes CDR1 LNHDA and CDR2 SQIVND (reference sequence). Authors' analysis steps: For nucleated cells, counts were estimated from reference gene primer amplification. TCRdb keeps only in-frame clones here, not all; method: immunoSEQ multiplex PCR. That table supplies the V and J calls and clone size; D and trimming were determined from the DNA. The repertoire holds 70,000 to 80,000 clones, over 80% seen once, with more than 5.5% in the top ten. The chain uses TRBV19 and TRBJ1-2; D possibly corresponds to TRBD1 (6 bases). Sequences were obtained from peripheral blood. The TCR was taken from a woman in her forties or fifties with acute or convalescent COVID-19. CDR3 region: CASTQTGINYGYTF. The CDR3 DNA reads as TGTGCCAGTACCCAAACAGGGATTAACTATGGCTACACCTTC.